This T cell receptor beta chain was observed in a study of blood T cell repertoires in COVID-19. Study-level information: Both acute and convalescent COVID-19 samples were obtained from the United States, Italy and Spain.

In the original analysis: Reference gene primer amplification in the assay estimated nucleated cell counts. Profiling relied on immunoSEQ multiplex PCR, and the TCRdb table lists in-frame clones only, not all of them. That table furnishes V, J and clone size, whereas the DNA furnished D and trimming. The sample records about 130,000 clones, around 89% being singletons. Trimming removed 5 bases at V and 5 bases at J, with 15 bases between. The CDR3 runs to 15 residues. Germline CDR1 reads SEHNR; CDR2 reads FQNEAQ (reference sequence). Sequenced input: peripheral blood. The chain recombines TRBV7-9 with TRBJ2-2, with D tentatively TRBD2 (6 bases). The receptor's source is a man between 50 and 59 years old with active or convalescent COVID-19. The CDR3 protein is CASSDPGGRTGELFF. CDR3 sequence (DNA): TGTGCCAGCAGCGACCCCGGGGGTAGGACCGGGGAGCTGTTTTTT.